These 30 T cell receptor beta chains originate from one sample sequenced in a study of blood T cell repertoires in COVID-19 (dated by TCRdb to 2020 to 2021). The protocol used for the library was the immunoSEQ multiplex PCR assay. The table comes from immuneACCESS by way of TCRdb, which keeps in-frame sequences with V and J called. Part of the clones is missing from these tables; in studies checked, under half for an unresolved V gene and the rest for unknown reasons. The sample records 70,000 or so clones, roughly 75% of which are singletons. In total, the top ten clones hold 8.5% to 10% of the sample. What was sequenced was peripheral blood. The receptors shown here come from a human donor in a cohort sampled during active COVID-19.

The chain joins TRBV9 to TRBJ1-4; the match to TRBD1 covers 10 bases. The CDR3 has 15 amino acids. V gave up 4 bases and J gave up 8 bases; unmatched junction bases: 8. Germline V lookup: CDR1 SGDLS, CDR2 YYNGEE. CDR3 nucleotides: TGTGCCAGCAGCTCCGGACAGGGGGAGGTCGAAAAACTGTTTTTT. This translates into CASSSGQGEVEKLFF.

The chain couples TRBV7-9 to TRBJ2-1; possibly TRBD2 for D (5 bases). V lost 2 bases and J lost 2, with 10 bases in between. Looked up from germline, CDR1 is SEHNR and CDR2 is FQNEAQ (reference sequence). The CDR3 sequence is 15 residues long. The DNA of the CDR3 is TGTGCCAGCAGCTTAACCTCCGGGGCCTACAATGAGCAGTTCTTC. Protein: CASSLTSGAYNEQFF.

The chain joins TRBV7-3 to TRBJ2-2; TRBD2 might be the D (5 bases). The CDR3 extends over 13 amino acids. Trimming stripped 5 bases from V and 7 bases from J, with 11 bases between. Germline V gene data show CDR1 as SGHTA and CDR2 as FQGTGA. CDR3 coding DNA: TGTGCCAGCAGCCCCCAACGGGGCGGGGAGCTGTTTTTT. Translated, it gives CASSPQRGGELFF.

The rearrangement joins TRBV6-2 or TRBV6-3 to TRBJ2-7, with D unclear. V was pared by 2 bases and J by 0 bases, with 5 bases between. CDR1 is MNHEY, CDR2 SVGEGT, per germline. There are 13 residues in the CDR3. As DNA, the CDR3 is TGTGCCAGCAGTTACCTACCCTCCTACGAGCAGTACTTC. As protein: CASSYLPSYEQYF.

This clone was counted only a few times. The J gene is TRBJ2-7, the V gene TRBV2, with 8 bases that match TRBD2. This CDR3 is 13 amino acids long. The J segment lost 6 bases and the V segment lost 5 bases, leaving 6 bases of the junction unmatched. Germline V CDR1 and CDR2: SNHLY, FYNNEI. In DNA, the CDR3 is TGTGCCAGCAGTCTCCGACTAGCGTCCGAGCAGTACTTC. It codes for CASSLRLASEQYF.

The chain recombines TRBV10-3 with TRBJ2-7; TRBD1 matches 8 bases. The V and J ends lost 10 bases and 3 bases, in that order; junction bases with no gene match: 11. This CDR3 is built from 14 residues. Germline-derived CDR1 and CDR2 are ENHRY and SYGVKD. The CDR3, as DNA: TGTGCCAGTGGACAGGGCGGACGAGACTACGAGCAGTACTTC. Residues: CASGQGGRDYEQYF.

The chain recombines TRBV6-5 with TRBJ1-5, with D perhaps TRBD1 (5 bases). Germline-derived CDR1 and CDR2 are MNHEY and SVGAGI. The V and J ends lost 8 bases and 4 bases respectively, with 18 bases between them. This CDR3 has 15 amino acids. In nucleotides, the CDR3 is TGTGCCAGCGGGCTGATGACTGGGGGGAATCAGCCCCAGCATTTT. Residues: CASGLMTGGNQPQHF.

The chain joins TRBV19 to TRBJ2-7; 7 nucleotides align to TRBD2. Trimming removed 4 bases from V and 1 base from J; junction bases left unmatched: 7. The CDR3 is made up of 15 amino acids. Germline V CDR1 and CDR2: LNHDA, SQIVND (reference sequence). The CDR3 region is CASSNSSGPSYEQYF. CDR3 nucleotides: TGTGCCAGTAGTAACTCTAGCGGCCCTTCCTACGAGCAGTACTTC.

CDR3 coding DNA: TGTGCCAGCAGCCAGGGACTAGCGGGAGTTCGCGACGAGCAGTACTTC. Protein product: CASSQGLAGVRDEQYF. This chain connects TRBV7-9 to TRBJ2-7, with 14 bases that match TRBD2. The CDR3 is 16 residues long. CDR1 and CDR2 from the germline V gene are SEHNR and FQNEAQ (reference sequence). J gave up 5 bases and V 5 bases, and 8 bases lay outside the gene matches. The variable domain in full, with the rest retrieved from reference TRBV7-9 and TRBJ2-7, is DTGVSQNPRHKITKRGQNVTFRCDPISEHNRLYWYRQTLGQGPEFLTYFQNEAQLEKSRLLSDRFSAERPKGSFSTLEIQRTEQGDSAMYLCASSQGLAGVRDEQYFGPGTRLTVT.

The V gene is TRBV28, the J gene TRBJ2-1; D call uncertain. CDR1 and CDR2 from the germline V gene are MDHEN and SYDVKM. The CDR3 length is 14 residues. Trimming removed 3 bases at V and 5 bases at J, with 11 bases between. The CDR3 nucleotides are TGTGCCAGCAGTTTTCCCGAGGAGAACAATGAGCAGTTCTTC. This sequence encodes CASSFPEENNEQFF.

Written as DNA, the CDR3 is TGCGCCAGCAGCGCCGGGACAGGGCCCTACGAGCAGTACTTC. It encodes CASSAGTGPYEQYF. This chain joins TRBV5-1 and TRBJ2-7; 9 nucleotides align to TRBD1. The germline V gene encodes CDR1 SGHRS and CDR2 YFSETQ. This CDR3 region has 14 residues. J lost 2 bases, V lost 4 bases, and 4 bases had no gene match.

The genes are TRBV28 and TRBJ1-2; D unclear. Per germline, CDR1 MDHEN and CDR2 SYDVKM. The CDR3 loop spans 14 amino acids. Deletions cut 5 bases from V and 3 bases from J, with 13 bases between. The CDR3: CASSAVPEDYGYTF. The CDR3 DNA reads as TGTGCCAGCAGTGCGGTCCCCGAGGACTATGGCTACACCTTC.

The chain joins TRBV28 to TRBJ2-2, with TRBD1 matching 8 bases. The germline CDR1 and CDR2 sequences are MDHEN and SYDVKM. This CDR3 spans 14 amino acids. V lost 6 bases, J lost 3 bases, and 3 bases stayed unmatched. Here the CDR3 reads CASRRRGHTGELFF. CDR3 nucleotide sequence: TGTGCCAGCAGGCGCAGGGGGCACACCGGGGAGCTGTTTTTT.

The chain carries TRBV19 and TRBJ1-1; unclear D gene. CDR3 length equals 15 residues. The V gene lost 5 bases and the J gene lost 1 base, with 14 bases spanning the gap. Germline values: CDR1 LNHDA, CDR2 SQIVND (reference sequence). DNA of the CDR3: TGTGCCAGTAGTGTTAGCAGAGTCGCGAACACTGAAGCTTTCTTT. Translating gives CASSVSRVANTEAFF.

This rearrangement joins TRBV2 to TRBJ2-7; TRBD2 agrees at 8 bases. The CDR3 is 14 residues long. After removal of 3 bases from V and 2 bases from J, the junction contained 3 bases not matched to a gene. Germline CDR1 and CDR2: SNHLY and FYNNEI. CDR3 in DNA: TGTGCCAGCAGTGAGGGGACTAGAGCCTACGAGCAGTACTTC. Its translation: CASSEGTRAYEQYF.

This clone was seen a few times. J is TRBJ2-2 and V is TRBV12-3 or TRBV12-4; 7 nucleotides agree with TRBD1. The CDR3 is 13 residues long. V trimming: 3 bases; J trimming: 6 bases; junction bases outside the gene matches: 1. This chain's CDR3 is CASSFQGAGELFF. The CDR3 nucleotides are TGTGCCAGCAGTTTTCAGGGGGCCGGGGAGCTGTTTTTT.

The rearrangement joins TRBV11-3 to TRBJ2-1; 9 bases align to TRBD1. The J segment lost 8 bases and the V segment lost 1 base, leaving 3 bases of the junction unmatched. This CDR3 is 14 amino acids long. Per germline, CDR1 SGHNT and CDR2 YENEEA. Here the CDR3 DNA reads TGTGCCAGCAGCTTAGGGGACAGGGACGATGAGCAGTTCTTC. This codes for CASSLGDRDDEQFF.

This chain uses TRBV7-2 with TRBJ2-1; TRBD2 is a possible D gene (5 bases). Germline CDR1 is SGHTA and CDR2 is FQGNSA. The CDR3 is made up of 15 amino acids. Trimming shortened V by 6 bases and J by 7 bases, and 19 bases separated the two germline ends. Written as DNA, the CDR3 is TGTGCCAGCAGTTTCCCTGAGGACTCCCTTAATGAGCAGTTCTTC. It is translated as CASSFPEDSLNEQFF.

V usage is TRBV6-5 and J usage is TRBJ1-5, with 8 bases fitting TRBD1. CDR3 length equals 15 residues. After removal of 6 bases from V and 2 bases from J, the junction contained 6 bases not matched to a gene. Germline assignment: CDR1 MNHEY and CDR2 SVGAGI. CDR3 bases: TGTGCCAGCAGCCGTGGACAGGGTGGCAATCAGCCCCAGCATTTT. This encodes CASSRGQGGNQPQHF.

This clone was observed once. V is TRBV6-5 and J is TRBJ1-5; D is possibly TRBD1 (6 bases). Germline V lookup: CDR1 MNHEY, CDR2 SVGAGI. The CDR3 runs 15 residues. The V end was cut by 4 bases, the J end by 6 bases, with 16 bases between. CDR3 coding DNA: TGTGCCAGCAGTTCTAGGGGAGGGGGGAGTCAGCCCCAGCATTTT. It yields the protein CASSSRGGGSQPQHF.

This clone was counted a single time. V is TRBV24-1 and J is TRBJ2-5; a possible D gene is TRBD1 (5 bases). CDR1 and CDR2 (germline): KGHDR, SFDVKD. The CDR3 totals 13 residues. V was trimmed by 1 base and J by 3 bases, leaving 5 bases between them. The CDR3 DNA reads TGTGCCACCAGTGATTTCAGGGAAGAGACCCAGTACTTC. This translates into CATSDFREETQYF.

In DNA, the CDR3 is TGTGCCAGCAGCTTACAGGGTACGGACTCCTACGAGCAGTACTTC. This codes for CASSLQGTDSYEQYF. This chain joins TRBV6-5 and TRBJ2-7; possible D gene TRBD1, 6 bases. The length of the CDR3 is 15 residues. Deletions cut 6 bases from V and 0 bases from J, with 15 bases between. Germline CDR1 and CDR2: MNHEY and SVGAGI.

This sequence joins TRBV5-4 and TRBJ1-1; 9 positions agree with TRBD1. The germline gives CDR1 SGHNT, CDR2 YYREEE (reference sequence). This CDR3 region has 15 residues. The junction had 4 bases not matched to a gene; V was cut back by 4 bases and J by 0 bases. CDR3 in DNA: TGTGCCAGCAGCGCGGACAGGGGTTTGAACACTGAAGCTTTCTTT. Translating gives CASSADRGLNTEAFF.

This chain uses TRBV7-2 with TRBJ1-1; tentatively, D is TRBD1 (6 bases). V was pared by 7 bases and J by 1 base, with 10 bases between. Germline V gives CDR1 SGHTA, CDR2 FQGNSA. The CDR3 runs to 13 residues. The CDR3 nucleotides are TGTGCCAGCATCATGGACAGGAACACTGAAGCTTTCTTT. This gives the protein CASIMDRNTEAFF. Full variable domain (missing parts from reference TRBV7-2 and TRBJ1-1): GAGVSQSPSNKVTEKGKDVELRCDPISGHTALYWYRQSLGQGLEFLIYFQGNSAPDKSGLPSDRFSAERTGGSVSTLTIQRTQQEDSAVYLCASIMDRNTEAFFGQGTRLTVV.

This clone was seen a few times. The rearrangement links TRBV29-1 to TRBJ2-7, with 9 bases identical to TRBD1. The CDR3 runs 10 residues. Germline V gene lookup returns CDR1 SQVTM and CDR2 ANQGSEA. With 8 bases clipped from V and 5 bases from J, the junction kept 1 base outside the gene matches. The CDR3 reads CSRDRDEQYF. The CDR3 region has the DNA TGCAGCCGGGACAGGGACGAGCAGTACTTC.

V usage is TRBV7-3 and J usage is TRBJ2-3; TRBD2 agrees at 9 bases. V shed 4 bases, J shed 4 bases, and the junction held 9 bases outside the gene matches. The CDR3 contains 16 residues. CDR1 SGHTA and CDR2 FQGTGA come from the germline V gene. In DNA, the CDR3 is TGTGCCAGCAGCTCTCTAGCGGGACAAGTGGCAGATACGCAGTATTTT. Protein: CASSSLAGQVADTQYF.

This clone appeared a few times. V and J are TRBV5-1 and TRBJ2-7; TRBD2 agrees at 10 bases. Germline V gene lookup returns CDR1 SGHRS and CDR2 YFSETQ. The junction had 3 bases not matched to a gene; V was cut back by 4 bases and J by 5 bases. The CDR3 length is 13 residues. This CDR3 is CASSQGLANEQYF. CDR3 DNA: TGCGCCAGCAGCCAGGGACTAGCGAACGAGCAGTACTTC.

The genes are TRBV7-9 and TRBJ2-7; 7 nucleotides match TRBD1. Germline V gene sequence: CDR1 SEHNR, CDR2 FQNEAQ (reference sequence). The length of the CDR3 is 14 residues. V was clipped by 5 bases and J by 5 bases; unmatched bases: 9. The CDR3 DNA is TGTGCCAGCAGCCTGCCCCGACAGGGAAACGAGCAGTACTTC. This sequence encodes CASSLPRQGNEQYF.

The chain links TRBV7-9 to TRBJ2-7; the D gene is possibly TRBD1 (6 bases). The V end lost 2 bases, the J end lost 5 bases, and 16 bases lay between the germline ends. The CDR3 extends over 15 amino acids. Looked up from germline, CDR1 is SEHNR and CDR2 is FQNEAQ (reference sequence). The DNA for the CDR3 is TGTGCCAGCAGCTTAACTTTGGGCCAGGGGCACGAGCAGTACTTC. Translating it yields CASSLTLGQGHEQYF.

This chain links TRBV11-2 with TRBJ2-7; 10 nucleotides align to TRBD2. Germline values: CDR1 SGHAT, CDR2 FQNNGV. The CDR3 covers 15 residues. V shed 5 bases, J shed 0 bases, and the junction held 4 bases outside the gene matches. This chain's CDR3 is CASSPLAGVSYEQYF. CDR3 in DNA: TGTGCCAGCAGCCCCCTAGCGGGGGTCTCCTACGAGCAGTACTTC.